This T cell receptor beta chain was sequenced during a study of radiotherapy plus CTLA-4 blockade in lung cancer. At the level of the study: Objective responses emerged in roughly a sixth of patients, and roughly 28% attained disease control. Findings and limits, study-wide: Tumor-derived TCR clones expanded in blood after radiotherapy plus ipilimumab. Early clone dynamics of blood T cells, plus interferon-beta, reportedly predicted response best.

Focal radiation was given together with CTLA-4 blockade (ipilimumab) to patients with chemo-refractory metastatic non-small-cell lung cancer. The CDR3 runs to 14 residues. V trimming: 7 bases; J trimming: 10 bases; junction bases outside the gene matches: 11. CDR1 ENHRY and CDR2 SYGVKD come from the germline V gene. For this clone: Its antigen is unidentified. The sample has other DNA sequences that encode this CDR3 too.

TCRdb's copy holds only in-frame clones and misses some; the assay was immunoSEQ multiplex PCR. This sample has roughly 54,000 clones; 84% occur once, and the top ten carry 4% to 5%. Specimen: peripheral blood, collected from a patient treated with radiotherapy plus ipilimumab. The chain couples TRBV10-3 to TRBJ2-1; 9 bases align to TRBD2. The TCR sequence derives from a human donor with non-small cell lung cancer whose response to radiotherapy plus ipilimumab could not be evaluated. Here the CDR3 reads CAINHGTSFLEQFF. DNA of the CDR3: TGTGCCATCAACCACGGGACTAGCTTCTTGGAGCAGTTCTTC.